This TCR beta chain appears in the sequencing data of a study of blood T cells in healthy people across ages. Findings and caveats of the study: When set beside aged donors, long-lived donors presented more naive CD4+ cells and higher diversity.

Each donor's blood draw was ten milliliters of peripheral blood. Each sample gave at least 6.5 million isolated PBMCs. On this clonotype itself: Its antigen is still unknown.

Primers used in a second PCR of roughly 6 to 12 cycles were a sample-barcoded 5' primer and a J-beta primer mix. Via MiXCR, TCRdb re-called the 5' RACE reads, giving one row per CDR3 protein. The sample shows about 2 million distinct CDR3 sequences, less than 50% of them seen only once. The sequence was obtained from a woman aged 35 to 49 in good health. Specimen: blood.

CDR3 residues: CASLGAAFPYEQYF. The CDR3 coding sequence is TGTGCCAGCCTAGGGGCGGCATTTCCCTACGAGCAGTACTTC. The chain joins TRBV28 to TRBJ2-4; TRBD1 is a possible D gene (5 bases). The J call may be faulty, since TRBJ2-7 better matches the DNA end. Germline assignment: CDR1 MDHEN and CDR2 SYDVKM. The CDR3 is made up of 14 amino acids.